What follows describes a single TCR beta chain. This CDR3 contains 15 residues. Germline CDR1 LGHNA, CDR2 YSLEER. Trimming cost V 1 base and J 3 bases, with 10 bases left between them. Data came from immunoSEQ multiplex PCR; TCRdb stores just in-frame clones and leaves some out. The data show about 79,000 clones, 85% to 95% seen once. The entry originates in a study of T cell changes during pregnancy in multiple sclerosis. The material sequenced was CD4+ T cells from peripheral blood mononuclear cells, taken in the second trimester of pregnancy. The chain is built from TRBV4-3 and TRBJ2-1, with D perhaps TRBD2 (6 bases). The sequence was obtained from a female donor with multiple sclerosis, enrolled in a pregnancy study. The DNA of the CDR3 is TGCGCCAGCAGCCAAGCCGGGGGAAACTACAATGAGCAGTTCTTC. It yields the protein CASSQAGGNYNEQFF.